This TCR beta chain was sequenced in a study of cytomegalovirus exposure and HLA in healthy donors (dated by TCRdb to 2016 to 2017). Notes on the research overall: An earlier analysis of roughly 610 of the donors reported 276 Gb of sequence data and 95 million to 120 million unique TCR beta sequences obtained from about 170 million T cells. The study was designed to test whether signatures of past pathogen exposure could be identified by cataloging public T cell receptors. High-throughput TCR immunosequencing, statistical association of individual TCRs with disease status, and machine learning were combined to predict cytomegalovirus infection status. An early release that covered about 640 HLA-typed donors contained about 300 gigabases of sequencing data and 65 million to 100 million unique TCR sequences. Of the roughly 400 genotyped donors, approximately 80% fell in the genetic ancestry cluster associated with self-reported Caucasian donors. In the later analysis, no new phenotypic data were used to find candidate immune exposures; instead, reliance was placed on TCR beta sequences and their occurrence across donors. HLA typing included class I and class II loci at four-digit resolution. The number of donors typed differed by locus, with about 629-640 for A, B, C, DRB1 and DQB1, around 520 for DQA1, under 610 for DPA1, and approximately 470 for DPB1. All discovery cohort repertoires had been generated on a single sequencing platform. Roughly 5 DR-DQ haplotypes were treated as single units for association and clustering because of strong linkage in the cohort. Using immunosequencing, the study profiled T cell repertoires from 550 to 750 subjects and related those repertoires to cytomegalovirus serostatus. In an earlier analysis of 587 of the donors, high-throughput TCR beta sequencing was used to judge whether each TCR beta V gene segment behaved as functional or pseudogenic. A later genetic analysis took genome-wide SNP genotypes for about three fifths of the 666 donors and used that subset as a discovery cohort. On average, around 200,000 unique TCR beta nucleotide sequences were sequenced per donor among a few hundred genotyped donors of the cohort, with about 17% of those sequences being non-productive. A separate validation cohort of roughly 130 different subjects was used in addition to the roughly 670-subject first cohort. Donor age, sex, ethnicity and CMV serostatus were compiled alongside the repertoire data. A later analysis re-analyzed previously published TCR beta repertoires from hundreds of donors and added high-resolution HLA genotyping to study TCR occurrence patterns. Beyond this particular receptor, the publication reports: In an earlier analysis of fewer than 700 of the donors, most TCR beta V segments appeared in productive rearrangements about 87% or about 30% of the time, broadly matching IMGT annotations. Linkage disequilibrium might explain the correlated functional status among segregating V segments, but an unknown experimental factor could not be excluded. A later analysis found that TCR association rates varied across HLA loci, with DRB1 alleles showing the most associated TCRs and HLA-C alleles the fewest. The sequencing pipeline was judged likely to have produced a cluster of highly shared sequence variants as a technical artifact. According to the authors, the approach could potentially be generalized to other disease states and immunological phenotypes. The study gave a list of under 200 TCR beta chains associated with cytomegalovirus. In a later analysis, several top co-occurrence clusters were reported to appear linked to parvovirus B19, influenza, CMV and Epstein-Barr virus. Most CMV-associated TCR beta chains appeared to be HLA-restricted in a later analysis, and the HLA associations seemed to be driven largely by CMV exposure. In vitro tests confirmed that three of the cytomegalovirus-associated TCR beta chains recognize cytomegalovirus antigens. Because HLA typing was unavailable for some donors at each locus, only the typed subset was used in association tests. The classifier was reported to diagnose cytomegalovirus status with high specificity and sensitivity in both the original cohort and the validation cohort. In a later analysis, HLA-associated TCR beta chains were found to be more clonally expanded and to have lower generation probabilities than equally common non-associated chains. CMV serostatus was the only immune exposure information available for the cohort. While some public TCRs were present in many individuals, most TCR sequences turned up only very rarely across donors. Approximately 18 rarely observed V segments, including chromosome 9 orphons, were excluded from the earlier analysis of approximately 500 of the donors because counts were too low. This cohort had only TCR beta chains sequenced, and the lack of alpha or paired-chain data limited which features could be detected. In a later analysis, some 18,000 TCR beta sequences were associated with specific HLA alleles at a false discovery rate of 0.05. According to a later genetic analysis, donors in an Asian-associated ancestry cluster had fewer N-insertions in productive TCRs than the approximately 700-donor mean. Presence/absence analyses assumed roughly uniform sequencing depth across donors, an assumption that may not hold. A further reported finding was that TCR beta sequences accurately predicted the HLA-A and HLA-B alleles for most subjects in the first cohort. An association between a missense DCLRE1C variant and V-gene and J-gene trimming of TCR beta chains was found in a later genetic analysis and replicated in an independent cohort. Some IMGT-functional V segments, including TRBV6-2 and TRBV6-3, could not be told apart with the 87-base-pair reads, so those segments were excluded. When HLA alleles, especially DR and DQ, strongly co-occurred, attributing TCR associations to individual alleles was difficult.

The CDR3 numbers 16 residues from cysteine through phenylalanine. CDR3 DNA is the only sequence kept; it has 48 bases, read in frame from the first base. V and J are truncated by 8 bases and 0 bases respectively, leaving an intervening sequence of 19 bases. CDR1 and CDR2 were assigned from the germline V gene as MGHRA and YSYEKL. The cohort was made up of roughly 670 healthy bone marrow donors. At the time of sampling, all cohort members were nominally healthy, though unrecorded immune exposures were likely present. The donor tested CMV seropositive and was one of the 289 seropositive cohort members. Every donor gave a peripheral blood sample, and the peripheral blood mononuclear cells from that sample were used for TCR beta sequencing. Genomic DNA was extracted from the blood cell samples with the Qiagen DNeasy Blood Extraction Kit. This clone appeared once. Its antigen is currently not known. Base-call qualities are not available, and no considerably larger clone is one nucleotide away.

The library was produced with the immunoSEQ multiplex PCR assay. The multiplex PCR relied on a mix of 60 forward primers for TCR Vbeta segments and 13 reverse primers for TCR Jbeta segments. The CDR3 region of rearranged TCR beta genes was amplified from genomic DNA with a multiplex PCR assay. On the Illumina HiSeq System, the amplified TCR beta libraries were sequenced as 87-base-pair reads. From the authors' description of their analysis: Across the 500 to 750 repertoires, a later analysis counted approximately 75 million unique TCR beta chains, approximately 12 million of which were shared by at least two donors. To remove PCR and sequencing errors, raw reads were error-corrected and collapsed into unique sequences using a nearest-neighbor algorithm that merged closely related sequences. Alignment of CDR3 sequences to IMGT reference sequences was used to assign V, D and J gene segments. Each retained sequence needed at least a six-nucleotide match to both a V gene segment and a J gene segment. Rearrangements were called productive when the CDR3 lacked stop codons and stayed in frame with V and J; all others were non-productive. Following IMGT convention, CDR3 was defined as the stretch from the second conserved V-encoded cysteine up to the conserved J-encoded phenylalanine. The earlier analysis of 587 of the donors excluded any sequence lacking an unambiguous match to a single V gene segment. An earlier analysis of 450 to 650 of the donors called V segments functional above 56.7% productive rearrangements and segregating when the between-donor standard deviation exceeded 5%. A statistical classification framework was built to diagnose cytomegalovirus status from the catalog of TCR beta chain sequences. In a later analysis, TCR nucleotide sequences were compared against IMGT/GENE-DB human TR gene sequences so that V and J genes could be assigned. A later analysis assigned CDR3 sequences and most-parsimonious VDJ recombination scenarios with the TCRdist pipeline. A later analysis defined each TCR beta chain by its CDR3 amino acid sequence plus V-gene family, and excluded reads lacking a unique V-gene family. To address suspected cross-contamination and a sequencing artifact, a later analysis removed approximately 600 highly shared, low-generation-probability nucleotide sequences. In a later analysis, a clonal expansion index was calculated for each public chain from normalized within-repertoire ranks of inferred template counts. Generation probabilities in a later analysis came from a VDJ recombination model fitted to out-of-frame rearrangements, and those results were checked against IGoR. Hypergeometric tests were used in a later analysis to score TCR-TCR, TCR-HLA and TCR-CMV co-occurrence, with a repertoire-size bias correction applied to the TCR pairs. To estimate false discovery rates, a later analysis permuted the HLA or CMV assignments 20 times. In a later analysis, co-occurring TCRs were grouped with DBSCAN, and TCRdist sequence similarity was added when clustering was performed within HLA-allele-positive subsets. Repertoires with fewer than 30,000 or more than 120,000 public chains, plus five repertoires with anomalous nucleotide sharing, were excluded from co-occurrence clustering. TCRdb provides this immuneACCESS table in a form limited to in-frame rearrangements. Some clones are lacking; in checked studies, under half of them reflect an unresolved V gene, and why the rest are absent is not known. D and trimming were read from the DNA, whereas the V and J calls and clone size are those reported in that table. The sample data list 130,000 or so clones, and around four fifths of these were observed just once. Clones ranked in the top ten supply about 2.1% of the sample.

Source material: PBMCs. The receptor was derived from a woman in her 40s in good health and CMV-seropositive. This sequence uses TRBV4-1 and TRBJ2-5; the D gene assignment is ambiguous. The CDR3 corresponds to CASCPGGNPHQETQYF. The base sequence is TGCGCCAGCTGCCCTGGCGGCAATCCCCACCAAGAGACCCAGTACTTC.